What follows describes a single T cell receptor beta chain. These data originate in a study of radiotherapy plus CTLA-4 blockade in lung cancer. Using immunoSEQ multiplex PCR, the repertoire was profiled, and TCRdb retains in-frame clones only, with some absent. This table has around 44,000 clones, about 86% appearing once. This TCR came from a human donor with non-small cell lung cancer that progressed on radiotherapy plus ipilimumab. Some clones in this sample may be carry-over from other donors' samples. This material consisted of peripheral blood, taken from a patient treated with radiotherapy plus ipilimumab.

The CDR3 is CASSLAGVAKNIQYF. Written as DNA, the CDR3 is TGTGCCAGCAGTCTAGCGGGAGTAGCCAAAAACATTCAGTACTTC. The chain recombines TRBV5-5 with TRBJ2-4, with 10 positions matching TRBD2. Germline values: CDR1 SGHKS, CDR2 YYEKEE (reference sequence). This CDR3 contains 15 residues. J lost 0 bases, V lost 5 bases, and 2 bases had no gene match.